This TCR beta chain was observed in a study of blood T cell repertoires in COVID-19. The germline gives CDR1 SGHTA, CDR2 FQGNSA. The CDR3 sequence is 15 residues long. Trimming removed 0 bases at V and 8 bases at J, with 11 bases between. Study processing details: Amplification of reference gene primers was used by the study to estimate nucleated cell counts. Repertoires were generated with immunoSEQ multiplex PCR, while TCRdb's copy carries only in-frame clones and drops some. D and trimming were read from the DNA, whereas the V and J calls and clone size are those reported in that table. The data contain under 200,000 clones, 80% to 95% of them singletons.

The chain links TRBV7-2 to TRBJ1-6; D is ambiguous. This TCR was sampled from a man in his forties or fifties with acute or convalescent COVID-19. The sequencing sample was made of peripheral blood. The CDR3 sequence is CASSLAGLSDSPLHF. The CDR3 DNA follows: TGTGCCAGCAGCTTAGCAGGCCTAAGCGATTCACCCCTCCACTTT.